Sequencing of this TCR beta chain was carried out in a study of technical replicates of blood from several donors. After removal of 0 bases from V and 0 bases from J, the junction contained 8 bases not matched to a gene. The CDR3 is 18 residues long. CDR1 is MGHRA and CDR2 is YSYEKL in the germline V gene. Sequencing was performed with immunoSEQ multiplex PCR; in TCRdb, only in-frame clones are kept and a portion is missing. The sample has tens of thousands of clones; around nine tenths are singletons. V and J are TRBV4-1 and TRBJ1-1; TRBD1 matches at 9 bases. Material for sequencing was T cells isolated from PBMCs. The sequence derives from a human donor in good health. The DNA of the CDR3 is TGCGCCAGCAGCCAAGAGAGGGGGACAGGGCTCATGAACACTGAAGCTTTCTTT. Encoded protein: CASSQERGTGLMNTEAFF.